This T cell receptor (beta chain) was retrieved from a study of cytotoxic CD8 clonotypes in ibrutinib-treated CLL. Overall study context: Complete response was seen in 2 patients and partial in 24; around twelve progressed and roughly 14 stayed remitted after a median approximately 70 months.

A note on this clone: Its matching antigen is unknown.

Germline CDR1 MGHRA, CDR2 YSYEKL. V lost 1 base, J lost 0 bases, and 9 bases stayed unmatched. The CDR3 length is 19 residues. Data came from immunoSEQ multiplex PCR; TCRdb stores just in-frame clones and leaves some out. The table lists about 130,000 clones, approximately 85% of them singletons. Study conclusions and caveats: Clonality showed a rise at ibrutinib response that reversed toward baseline at progression.

This TCR derives from a human donor with chronic lymphocytic leukemia. This chain connects TRBV4-1 to TRBJ2-6, with 7 bases matching TRBD2. The input for sequencing was PBMCs, taken after 24 months of ibrutinib treatment. In DNA, the CDR3 is TGCGCCAGCAGCCAAGGAAGCGGGGAATTAGGCTCTGGGGCCAACGTCCTGACTTTC. Its protein product is CASSQGSGELGSGANVLTF.